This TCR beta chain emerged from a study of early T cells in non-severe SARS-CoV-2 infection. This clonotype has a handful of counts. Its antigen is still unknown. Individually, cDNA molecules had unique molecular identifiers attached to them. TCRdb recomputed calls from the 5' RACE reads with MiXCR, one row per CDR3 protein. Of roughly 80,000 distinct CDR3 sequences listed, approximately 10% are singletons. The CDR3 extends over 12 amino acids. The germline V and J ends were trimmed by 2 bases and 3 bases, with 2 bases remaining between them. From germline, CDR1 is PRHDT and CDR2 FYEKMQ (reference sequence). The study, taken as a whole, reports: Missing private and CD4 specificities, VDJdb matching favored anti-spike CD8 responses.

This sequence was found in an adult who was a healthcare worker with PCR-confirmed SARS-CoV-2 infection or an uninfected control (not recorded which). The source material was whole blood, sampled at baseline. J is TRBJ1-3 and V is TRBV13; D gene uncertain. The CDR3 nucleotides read TGTGCCAGCAGCTTATTTGGAAACACCATATATTTT. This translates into CASSLFGNTIYF.